This T cell receptor (beta chain) was obtained from a study of control samples from healthy donors and cancer patients. Using immunoSEQ multiplex PCR, the repertoire was profiled, and TCRdb retains in-frame clones only, with some absent. The profile shows 64,000 or so clones, more than 90% of them singletons. Between the trimmed V and J ends, which lost 5 bases and 3 bases, there was a span of 13 bases. Germline V gene data show CDR1 as SGHRS and CDR2 as YFSETQ. The CDR3 spans 14 residues. The sequenced sample consisted of PBMCs. This TCR was recovered from a man in his forties with colorectal cancer. The genes are TRBV5-1 and TRBJ2-3, with D possibly being TRBD2 (5 bases). CDR3 in DNA: TGCGCCAGCAGTCGAGGAGGTGAAACAGATACGCAGTATTTT. Protein sequence: CASSRGGETDTQYF.